This T cell receptor beta chain was sequenced for a study of T cell repertoires in cytomegalovirus infection. Turning to the study itself: Peptides in the study included HLA-C-restricted and HLA-B-restricted CMV epitopes. From public TCR beta signatures came an indication of both CMV infection and matching HLA type. Findings and caveats of the study: The study found HLA-C-restricted CMV-specific TCR beta clonotypes dominating the ex vivo response. Of the TCR beta families, the public ones yielded a cumulative frequency that identified carriers of CMV plus the relevant HLA.

With regard to this clonotype: Its antigen is not identified.

TCRdb reprocessed the reads via MiXCR and lists one record per CDR3 protein. The table has hundreds of thousands of distinct CDR3 sequences, roughly 30% seen once. The source material was cultured CD8+ T cells from PBMCs, sampled from culture after CMV antigen stimulation. The source of this sequence is a human donor in good health (CMV status not recorded). Some clones in this sample may be carry-over from other donors' samples.

As DNA, the CDR3 is TGTGCCAGCAGTTTAGAAAGGGCGGTGGGCCAAGAGACCCAGTACTTC. The encoded protein is CASSLERAVGQETQYF. The chain joins TRBV12-3 or TRBV12-4 to TRBJ2-5; D is uncertain. The CDR3 spans 16 residues. V lost 1 base and J lost 1, with 13 bases in between.